The rows below give T cell receptor beta chains drawn from one sample of a study of blood T cell repertoires in COVID-19. Sequencing used immunoSEQ multiplex PCR; TCRdb keeps in-frame clones, though not all of them. The sample yields about 90,000 clones, roughly 90% seen once. Sequencing input: peripheral blood. These receptors all come from a woman in her 70s with acute or convalescent COVID-19. The CDR3 runs from the conserved cysteine through the conserved F or W. Each record gives: J gene, clone size, V gene, D gene, CDR3 DNA, CDR3 protein. The D gene is left open where the match is weak. Not all rows give a size; the values are once, few, many and, for expanded clones, a class.

>TRBJ1-3|.|TRBV5-1|.
TGCGCCAGCAGCGTCACAGGACCCCCTGGAAACACCATATATTTT
CASSVTGPPGNTIYF
>TRBJ2-2|.|TRBV19|TRBD2
TGTGCCAGTAGTTTAAGCGGGGGGCCCAACACCGGGGAGCTGTTTTTT
CASSLSGGPNTGELFF
>TRBJ2-2|.|TRBV2|.
TGTGCCAGCAAGGCAGGTCCTGGGGGGGAGCTGTTTTTT
CASKAGPGGELFF
>TRBJ2-7|.|TRBV28|TRBD1
TGTGCCAGCAAGGTGGACAGGGGCACCTACGAGCAGTACTTC
CASKVDRGTYEQYF
>TRBJ2-3|once|TRBV11-3|TRBD1
TGTGCCAGCAGCTCCCGGCAGGGGGCTGGAGATACGCAGTATTTT
CASSSRQGAGDTQYF
>TRBJ1-2|.|TRBV2|TRBD1
TGTGCCAGCAAGACCGACAGGGCTCGGTATGGCTACACCTTC
CASKTDRARYGYTF
>TRBJ2-1|once|TRBV15|.
TGTGCCACCAGCAGTGGAGAGGGTTGGGCCGTTAGCGGTAATGAGCAGTTCTTC
CATSSGEGWAVSGNEQFF
>TRBJ2-1|once|TRBV6-5|TRBD2
TGTGCCAGCAAAACCGGGAGGTCATACAATGAGCAGTTCTTC
CASKTGRSYNEQFF
>TRBJ1-3|.|TRBV7-8|.
TGTGCCAGCAGCTTATACTCTCCGTTCTCTGGAAACACCATATATTTT
CASSLYSPFSGNTIYF
>TRBJ1-6|.|TRBV6-6|TRBD1
TGTGCCAGCAGTCGATTCGGACAGGAGATTAATTCACCCCTCCACTTT
CASSRFGQEINSPLHF
>TRBJ1-3|.|TRBV25-1|.
TGTGCCAGCAGTGCCACGGGGTCTGGAAACACCATATATTTT
CASSATGSGNTIYF
>TRBJ1-3|.|TRBV6-6|.
TGTGCCAGCAGTTATCTGGGGCAAGGTGGAAACACCATATATTTT
CASSYLGQGGNTIYF
>TRBJ1-1|.|TRBV5-1|.
TGCGCCAGCAGCTTGGAAACGGGGAGGAACACTGAAGCTTTCTTT
CASSLETGRNTEAFF
>TRBJ1-2|few|TRBV6-1|.
TGTGCCAGCAGTGGTCGCCAGATAAAACCTAACTATGGCTACACCTTC
CASSGRQIKPNYGYTF
>TRBJ1-5|.|TRBV6-1|.
TGTGCCAGCAGTGAAGCCCTGACAAGCGGGCTAAATCAGCCCCAGCATTTT
CASSEALTSGLNQPQHF
>TRBJ1-2|.|TRBV3-1/TRBV3-2|TRBD1
TGTGCCAGCAGCCACTCTGGACAGGGGGCGAGGTATGGCTACACCTTC
CASSHSGQGARYGYTF
>TRBJ1-2|.|TRBV7-2|.
TGTGCCAGCAGCTTAGGGCACGGGCGGGGAAAGGAGGGGCTTGGCTACACCTTC
CASSLGHGRGKEGLGYTF
>TRBJ1-2|.|TRBV7-2|.
TGTGCCAGCAGCTTAGGGGCCCTTTCCGGGAGTAACTATGGCTACACCTTC
CASSLGALSGSNYGYTF
>TRBJ1-4|once|TRBV6-5|.
TGTGCCAGCAGTTACTCCTACAGTGCTGGTGAAAAACTGTTTTTT
CASSYSYSAGEKLFF
>TRBJ1-4|.|TRBV11-2|TRBD1
TGTGCCAGCAGCAAGAGACAGGGTCCAGGGGAAAAACTGTTTTTT
CASSKRQGPGEKLFF
>TRBJ1-4|.|TRBV19|TRBD1
TGTGCCAGTAGCTGGGACAGGGGAGGCGAAAAACTGTTTTTT
CASSWDRGGEKLFF
>TRBJ1-5|.|TRBV7-6|.
TGTGCCAGCAGCGCAGGCGGCAGGGACAACTATAGCAATCAGCCCCAGCATTTT
CASSAGGRDNYSNQPQHF